Following are 14 T cell receptor beta chains from one sample sequenced in a study of OX40 agonist ivuxolimab in advanced cancers. The method was immunoSEQ multiplex PCR; TCRdb's version includes in-frame clones alone and lacks a portion of them. The table lists about 82,000 clones, 70% to 90% of them singletons. The specimen was CD4+ or CD8+ T cells sorted from blood, collected in a trial of the OX40 agonist ivuxolimab. Source of these receptors: an adult with an advanced solid tumor such as melanoma, head and neck, liver or kidney cancer.

This chain connects TRBV27 to TRBJ2-1; D possibly corresponds to TRBD2 (7 bases). Germline V gives CDR1 MNHEY, CDR2 SMNVEV (reference sequence). This CDR3 comprises 13 residues. V lost 6 bases and J 8 bases, leaving 14 bases between the germline ends. CDR3 DNA sequence: TGTGCCAGCAGAACGGGGGGCCGCGATGAGCAGTTCTTC. Translating it yields CASRTGGRDEQFF.

J is TRBJ1-5 and V is TRBV12-5; TRBD1 agrees at 8 bases. With V trimmed by 1 base and J by 9 bases, 5 bases remained unmatched. This CDR3 has 14 residues. The germline gives CDR1 LGHNT, CDR2 FRNRAP. CDR3 sequence reads: CASGLGQGFRPQHF. The CDR3 bases are TGTGCTAGTGGTTTGGGACAGGGGTTTCGGCCCCAGCATTTT.

V gene TRBV10-3 combines with J gene TRBJ1-1; 8 bases map to TRBD1. This CDR3 contains 15 residues. Trimming removed 10 bases from V and 1 base from J; junction bases left unmatched: 11. Germline CDR1 and CDR2: ENHRY and SYGVKD. The CDR3 here is CATGGDRPSNTEAFF. DNA of the CDR3: TGTGCCACCGGGGGGGACAGGCCCTCGAACACTGAAGCTTTCTTT.

The rearrangement links TRBV5-4 to TRBJ1-2; D is unclear. CDR1 is SGHNT, CDR2 YYREEE, per germline (reference sequence). The V gene lost 2 bases and the J gene lost 0 bases, with 17 bases spanning the gap. The CDR3 loop spans 17 amino acids. The CDR3 loop reads CASSFSVARLANYGYTF. As DNA, the CDR3 is TGTGCCAGCAGCTTTTCCGTAGCGCGCTTGGCTAACTATGGCTACACCTTC.

This clone was seen a single time. The chain carries TRBV27 and TRBJ2-7; the D gene could be TRBD1 or TRBD2 (5 bases each). Between the trimmed V and J ends, which lost 6 bases and 3 bases, there was a span of 12 bases. Germline V lookup: CDR1 MNHEY, CDR2 SMNVEV (reference sequence). CDR3 length equals 13 residues. CDR3 in DNA: TGTGCCAGCAGCCCCGGGACGGACTACGAGCAGTACTTC. Translating it yields CASSPGTDYEQYF.

This chain's CDR3 is CASKNLSGRGGDTQYF. CDR3 bases: TGTGCCAGCAAAAACCTTAGCGGGAGGGGGGGAGATACGCAGTATTTT. The genes are TRBV28 and TRBJ2-3, with 11 bases matching TRBD2. CDR1 is MDHEN, CDR2 SYDVKM, per germline. The CDR3 loop spans 16 amino acids. V lost 7 bases, J lost 5 bases, and 11 bases stayed unmatched.

CDR3 sequence (DNA): TGTGCCAGCTCCCTTGGACTAGCGGGAGGTGGAGAGACCCAGTACTTC. This translates into CASSLGLAGGGETQYF. The gene calls are TRBV18 and TRBJ2-5, with TRBD2 identical over 14 bases. The V gene's germline CDR1 is KGHSH and CDR2 LQKENI. The CDR3 has 16 amino acids. The trim removed 6 bases at V and 4 bases at J, leaving 7 bases unmatched.

The chain has TRBV14 and TRBJ1-1, with no clear D. V lost 6 bases and J lost 1, with 6 bases in between. The CDR3 spans 12 residues. Germline CDR1 SGHDN, CDR2 FVKESK. In DNA form, the CDR3 reads TGTGCCAGCAGATGGGGGAACACTGAAGCTTTCTTT. Translated, it gives CASRWGNTEAFF.

V gene TRBV18 combines with J gene TRBJ2-1, with D possibly TRBD1 on 6 matching bases. From germline, CDR1 is KGHSH and CDR2 LQKENI. The CDR3 is 15 amino acids. Trimming pared 3 bases from V and 5 bases from J, leaving 14 bases between. The DNA for the CDR3 is TGTGCCAGCTCACCCCAGCAGGGGCCGAACAATGAGCAGTTCTTC. This gives the protein CASSPQQGPNNEQFF.

The chain employs TRBV7-9 and TRBJ2-3, with D tentatively TRBD1 or TRBD2 (5 bases each). In germline, CDR1 is SEHNR, CDR2 FQNEAQ (reference sequence). This CDR3 has 15 amino acids. The V end lost 1 base, the J end lost 2 bases, and 10 bases lay between the germline ends. CDR3 protein: CASSLVGRITDTQYF. CDR3 in DNA: TGTGCCAGCAGCTTAGTGGGACGGATCACAGATACGCAGTATTTT.

This clone was recorded once. Other DNA sequences within the sample encode an identical CDR3. This chain uses TRBV7-9 with TRBJ1-2, with D possibly TRBD1 on 6 matching bases. The ends were cut back, 5 bases at V and 6 bases at J, with 16 bases in the middle. The CDR3 totals 14 residues. Germline V gene sequence: CDR1 SEHNR, CDR2 FQNEAQ (reference sequence). For the CDR3, the DNA is TGTGCCAGCAGCGCTGGACAGAAAAAGGATGGCTACACCTTC. This codes for CASSAGQKKDGYTF.

This clone appeared a few times. The CDR3 DNA follows: TGTGCCAGCAGCTTAGGTTGGGGAGAACCCTACGAGCAGTACTTC. Encoded protein: CASSLGWGEPYEQYF. The rearrangement links TRBV7-3 to TRBJ2-7; possible D gene TRBD2, 5 bases. Germline CDR1 SGHTA, CDR2 FQGTGA. Trimming took off 2 bases at V and 2 bases at J, with 13 bases between the two ends. The CDR3 covers 15 residues. Drawing the rest from reference TRBV7-3 and TRBJ2-7, the complete variable domain is GAGVSQTPSNKVTEKGKYVELRCDPISGHTALYWYRQSLGQGPEFLIYFQGTGAADDSGLPNDRFFAVRPEGSVSTLKIQRTERGDSAVYLCASSLGWGEPYEQYFGPGTRLTVT.

The V call is TRBV6-4, the J call TRBJ2-1; either TRBD1 or TRBD2 may supply D (5 bases each). V lost 2 bases and J 8 bases, leaving 19 bases between the germline ends. The V gene's germline CDR1 is MRHNA and CDR2 SNTAGT. The CDR3 contains 16 residues. CDR3 coding DNA: TGTGCCAGCAGTGACATTCCTGGGACGGGAAGGTATGAGCAGTTCTTC. Its protein product is CASSDIPGTGRYEQFF.

This sequence joins TRBV28 and TRBJ2-2, with no clear D. Germline values: CDR1 MDHEN, CDR2 SYDVKM. V was shortened by 6 bases and J by 4 bases, with 12 bases between the two germline ends. This CDR3 is 14 amino acids long. Here the CDR3 reads CASRLGGITGELFF. The DNA for the CDR3 is TGTGCCAGCAGATTAGGCGGAATCACCGGGGAGCTGTTTTTT.